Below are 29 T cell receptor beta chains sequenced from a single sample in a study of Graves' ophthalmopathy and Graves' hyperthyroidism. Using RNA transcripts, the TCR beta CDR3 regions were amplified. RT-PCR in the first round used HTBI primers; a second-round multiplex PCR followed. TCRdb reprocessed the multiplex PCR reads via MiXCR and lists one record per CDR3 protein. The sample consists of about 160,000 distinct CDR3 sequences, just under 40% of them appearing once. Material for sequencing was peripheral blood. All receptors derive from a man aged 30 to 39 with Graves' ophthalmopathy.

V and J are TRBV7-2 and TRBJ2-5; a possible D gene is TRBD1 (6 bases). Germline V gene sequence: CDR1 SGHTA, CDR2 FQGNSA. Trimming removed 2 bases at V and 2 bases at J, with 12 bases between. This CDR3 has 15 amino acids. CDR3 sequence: CASSLWGRGQETQYF. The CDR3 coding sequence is TGTGCCAGCAGCTTATGGGGCAGGGGTCAAGAGACCCAGTACTTC.

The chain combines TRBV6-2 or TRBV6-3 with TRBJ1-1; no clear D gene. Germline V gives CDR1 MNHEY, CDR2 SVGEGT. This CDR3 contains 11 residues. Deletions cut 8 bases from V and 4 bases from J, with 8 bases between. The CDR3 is CASAAGTEAFF. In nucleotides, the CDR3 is TGTGCCAGCGCGGCGGGCACTGAAGCTTTCTTT.

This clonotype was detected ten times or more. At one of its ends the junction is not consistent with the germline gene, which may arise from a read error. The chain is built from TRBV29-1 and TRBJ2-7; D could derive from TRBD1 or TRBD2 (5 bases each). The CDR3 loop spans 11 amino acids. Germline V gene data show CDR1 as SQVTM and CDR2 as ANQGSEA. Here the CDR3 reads CSVQGEYEQYF. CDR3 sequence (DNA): TGCAGCGTCCAGGGAGAGTACGAGCAGTATTTC.

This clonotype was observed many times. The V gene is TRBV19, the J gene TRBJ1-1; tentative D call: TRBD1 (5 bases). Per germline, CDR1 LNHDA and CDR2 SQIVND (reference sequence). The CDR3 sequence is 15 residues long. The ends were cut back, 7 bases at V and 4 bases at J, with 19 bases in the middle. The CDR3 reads CASTYQGFPSTEAFF. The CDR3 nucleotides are TGTGCCAGTACGTACCAGGGATTCCCGAGCACTGAAGCTTTCTTT.

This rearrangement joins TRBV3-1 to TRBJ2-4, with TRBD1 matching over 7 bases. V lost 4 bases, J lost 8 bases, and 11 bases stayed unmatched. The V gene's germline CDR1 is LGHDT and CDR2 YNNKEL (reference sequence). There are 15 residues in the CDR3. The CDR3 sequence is CASSPQRQGEDIQYF. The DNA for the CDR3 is TGTGCCAGCAGCCCCCAAAGACAGGGTGAGGACATTCAGTACTTC.

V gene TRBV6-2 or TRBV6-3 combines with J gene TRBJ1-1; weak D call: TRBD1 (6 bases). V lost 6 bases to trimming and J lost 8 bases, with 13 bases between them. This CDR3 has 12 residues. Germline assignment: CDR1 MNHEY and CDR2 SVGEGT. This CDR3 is CASRTYRAEAFF. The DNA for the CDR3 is TGTGCCAGCAGGACCTACAGGGCCGAAGCTTTCTTT.

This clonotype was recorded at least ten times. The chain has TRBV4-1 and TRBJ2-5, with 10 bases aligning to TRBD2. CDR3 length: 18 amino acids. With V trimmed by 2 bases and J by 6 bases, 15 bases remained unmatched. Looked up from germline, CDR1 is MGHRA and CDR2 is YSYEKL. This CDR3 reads CASSQSAPSGSSRQTQYF. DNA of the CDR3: TGCGCCAGCAGCCAATCCGCCCCTAGCGGGAGTAGCAGGCAGACCCAGTACTTC.

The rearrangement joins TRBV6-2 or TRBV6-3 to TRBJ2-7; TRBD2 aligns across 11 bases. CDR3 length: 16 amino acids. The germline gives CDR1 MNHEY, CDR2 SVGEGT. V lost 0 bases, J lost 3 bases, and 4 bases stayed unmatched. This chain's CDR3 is CASSYSLAGGHYEQYF. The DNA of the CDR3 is TGTGCCAGCAGTTACTCGCTAGCGGGGGGTCACTACGAGCAGTACTTC.

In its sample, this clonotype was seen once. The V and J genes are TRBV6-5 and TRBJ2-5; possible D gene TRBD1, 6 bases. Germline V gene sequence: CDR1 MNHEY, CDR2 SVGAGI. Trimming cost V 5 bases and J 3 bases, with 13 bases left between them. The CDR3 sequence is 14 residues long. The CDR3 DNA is TGTGCCAGCAGTCACGGTTGGACAGAAGAGACCCAGTACTTC. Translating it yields CASSHGWTEETQYF.

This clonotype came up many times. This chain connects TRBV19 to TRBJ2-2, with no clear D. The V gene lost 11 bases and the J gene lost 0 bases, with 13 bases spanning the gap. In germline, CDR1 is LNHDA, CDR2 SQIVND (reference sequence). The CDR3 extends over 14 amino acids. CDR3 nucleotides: TGTGCCTCAACAGACCCTTCGAACACCGGGGAGCTGTTTTTT. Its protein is CASTDPSNTGELFF.

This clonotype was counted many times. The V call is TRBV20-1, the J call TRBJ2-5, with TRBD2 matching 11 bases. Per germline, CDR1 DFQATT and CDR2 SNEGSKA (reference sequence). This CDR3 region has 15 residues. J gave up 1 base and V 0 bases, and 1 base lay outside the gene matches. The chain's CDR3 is CSARELAGAQETQYF. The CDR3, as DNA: TGCAGTGCTAGAGAACTAGCGGGAGCCCAAGAGACCCAGTACTTC.

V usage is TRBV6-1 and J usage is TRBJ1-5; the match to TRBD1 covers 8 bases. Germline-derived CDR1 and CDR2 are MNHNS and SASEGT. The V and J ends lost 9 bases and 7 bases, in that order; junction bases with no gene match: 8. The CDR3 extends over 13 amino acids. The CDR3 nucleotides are TGTGCCAGTTATCGAACAGGGGGGCAGCCCCAGCATTTT. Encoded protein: CASYRTGGQPQHF.

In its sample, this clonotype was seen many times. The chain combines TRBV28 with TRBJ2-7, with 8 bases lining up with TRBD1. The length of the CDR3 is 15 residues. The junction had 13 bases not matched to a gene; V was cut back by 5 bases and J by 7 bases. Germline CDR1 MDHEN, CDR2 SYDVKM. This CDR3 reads CASSPSDRQGREQYF. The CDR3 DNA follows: TGTGCCAGCAGTCCCTCCGACCGACAGGGGAGAGAGCAGTACTTC. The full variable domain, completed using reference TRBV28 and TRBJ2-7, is DVKVTQSSRYLVKRTGEKVFLECVQDMDHENMFWYRQDPGLGLRLIYFSYDVKMKEKGDIPEGYSVSREKKERFSLILESASTNQTSMYLCASSPSDRQGREQYFGPGTRLTVT.

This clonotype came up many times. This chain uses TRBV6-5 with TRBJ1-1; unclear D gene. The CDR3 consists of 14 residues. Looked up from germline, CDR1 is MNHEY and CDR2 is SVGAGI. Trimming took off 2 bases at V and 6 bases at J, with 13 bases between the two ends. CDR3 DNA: TGTGCCAGCAGTTACGACCTAGAGGCGGCTGAAGCTTTCTTT. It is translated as CASSYDLEAAEAFF.

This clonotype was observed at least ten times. The DNA for the CDR3 is TGTGCCACCAGCAGAGACGCAAATTACGAGCAGTACTTC. Protein product: CATSRDANYEQYF. The chain has TRBV15 and TRBJ2-7; D not resolved. The CDR3 has 13 residues. Germline assignment: CDR1 LNHNV and CDR2 YYDKDF (reference sequence). With 0 bases removed from V and 4 bases from J, the gap between germline ends came to 7 bases.

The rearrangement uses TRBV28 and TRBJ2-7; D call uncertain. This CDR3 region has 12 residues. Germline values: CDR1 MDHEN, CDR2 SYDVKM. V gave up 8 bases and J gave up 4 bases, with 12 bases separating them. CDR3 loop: CASAEDRYEQYF. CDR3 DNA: TGTGCCAGCGCTGAAGATCGTTACGAGCAGTACTTC. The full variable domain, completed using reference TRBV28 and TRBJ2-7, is DVKVTQSSRYLVKRTGEKVFLECVQDMDHENMFWYRQDPGLGLRLIYFSYDVKMKEKGDIPEGYSVSREKKERFSLILESASTNQTSMYLCASAEDRYEQYFGPGTRLTVT.

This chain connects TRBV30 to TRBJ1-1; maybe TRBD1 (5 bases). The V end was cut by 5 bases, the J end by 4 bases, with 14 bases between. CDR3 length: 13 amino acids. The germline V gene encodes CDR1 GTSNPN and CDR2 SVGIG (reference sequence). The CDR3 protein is CAWDPGRVTEAFF. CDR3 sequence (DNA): TGTGCCTGGGACCCGGGACGAGTCACTGAAGCTTTCTTT.

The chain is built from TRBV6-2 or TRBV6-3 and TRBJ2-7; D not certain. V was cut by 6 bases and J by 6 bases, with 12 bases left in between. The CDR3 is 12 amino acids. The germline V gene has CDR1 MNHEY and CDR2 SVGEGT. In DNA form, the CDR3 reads TGTGCCAGCAGCCCCCTTCGTCGCGAGCAGTACTTC. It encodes CASSPLRREQYF.

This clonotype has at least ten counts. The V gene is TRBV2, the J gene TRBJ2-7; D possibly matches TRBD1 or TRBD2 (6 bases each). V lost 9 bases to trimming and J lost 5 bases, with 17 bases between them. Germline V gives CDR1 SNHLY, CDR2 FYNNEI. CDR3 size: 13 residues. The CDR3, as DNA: TGTGCCAGTAGGGTGGAGGGGGTGAACGAGCAGTACTTC. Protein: CASRVEGVNEQYF.

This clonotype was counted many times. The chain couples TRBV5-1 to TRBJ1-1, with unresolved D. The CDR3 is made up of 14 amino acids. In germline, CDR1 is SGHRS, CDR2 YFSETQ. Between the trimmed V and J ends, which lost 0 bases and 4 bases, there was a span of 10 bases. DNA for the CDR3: TGCGCCAGCAGCTTGGGATGGGGATCCACTGAAGCTTTCTTT. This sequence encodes CASSLGWGSTEAFF.

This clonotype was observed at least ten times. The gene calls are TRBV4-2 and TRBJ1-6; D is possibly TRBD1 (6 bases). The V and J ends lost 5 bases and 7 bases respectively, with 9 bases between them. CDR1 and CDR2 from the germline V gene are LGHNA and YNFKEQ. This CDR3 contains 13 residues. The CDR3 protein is CASSFQGNSPLHF. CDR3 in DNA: TGTGCCAGCAGCTTCCAGGGGAATTCACCCCTCCACTTT.

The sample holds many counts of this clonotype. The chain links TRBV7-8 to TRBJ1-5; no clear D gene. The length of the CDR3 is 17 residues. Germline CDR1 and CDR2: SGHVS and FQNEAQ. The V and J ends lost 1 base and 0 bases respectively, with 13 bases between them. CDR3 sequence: CASSLGQAIDSNQPQHF. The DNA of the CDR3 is TGTGCCAGCAGCTTAGGGCAGGCAATTGATAGCAATCAGCCCCAGCATTTT.

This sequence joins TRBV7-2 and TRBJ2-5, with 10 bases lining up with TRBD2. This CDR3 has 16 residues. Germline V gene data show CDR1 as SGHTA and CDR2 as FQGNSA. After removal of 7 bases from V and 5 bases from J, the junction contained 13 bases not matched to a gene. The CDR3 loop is CASIRKSGRVSETQYF. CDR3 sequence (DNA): TGTGCCAGCATTCGTAAGAGCGGGAGGGTGTCGGAGACCCAGTACTTC.

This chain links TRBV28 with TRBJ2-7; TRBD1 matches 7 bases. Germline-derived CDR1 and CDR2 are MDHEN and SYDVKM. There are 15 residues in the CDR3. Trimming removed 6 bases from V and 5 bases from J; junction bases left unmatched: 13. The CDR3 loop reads CASSLRDRVMDEQYF. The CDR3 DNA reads TGTGCCAGCAGCTTGAGGGACAGAGTCATGGACGAGCAGTACTTC.

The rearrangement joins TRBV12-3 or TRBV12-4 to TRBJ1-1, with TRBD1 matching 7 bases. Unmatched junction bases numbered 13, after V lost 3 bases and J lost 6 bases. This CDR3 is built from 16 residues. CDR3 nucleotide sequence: TGTGCCAGCAGTTTCGGACAGGCCCAGGGGGGGGCTGAAGCTTTCTTT. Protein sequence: CASSFGQAQGGAEAFF.

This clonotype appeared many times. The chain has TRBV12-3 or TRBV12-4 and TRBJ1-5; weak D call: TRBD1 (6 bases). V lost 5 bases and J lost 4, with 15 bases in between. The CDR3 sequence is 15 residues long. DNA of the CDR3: TGTGCCAGCAGTCCGCCAGGGGCTGGAAATCAGCCCCAGCATTTT. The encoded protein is CASSPPGAGNQPQHF.

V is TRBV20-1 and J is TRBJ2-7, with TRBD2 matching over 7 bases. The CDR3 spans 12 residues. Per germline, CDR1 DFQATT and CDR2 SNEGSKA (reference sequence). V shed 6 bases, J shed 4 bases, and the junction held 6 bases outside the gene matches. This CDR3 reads CSAGLVPYEQYF. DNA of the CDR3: TGCAGTGCCGGACTAGTACCTTACGAGCAGTACTTC.

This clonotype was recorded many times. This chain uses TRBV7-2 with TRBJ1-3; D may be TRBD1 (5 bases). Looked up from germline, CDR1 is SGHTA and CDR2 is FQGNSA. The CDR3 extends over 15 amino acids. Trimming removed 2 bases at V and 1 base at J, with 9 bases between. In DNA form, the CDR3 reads TGTGCCAGCAGCTTAAGGGGAAGATCTGGAAACACCATATATTTT. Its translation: CASSLRGRSGNTIYF.

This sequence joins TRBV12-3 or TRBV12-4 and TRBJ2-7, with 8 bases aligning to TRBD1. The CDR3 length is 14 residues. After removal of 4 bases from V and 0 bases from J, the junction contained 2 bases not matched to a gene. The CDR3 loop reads CASSWQGASYEQYF. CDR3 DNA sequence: TGTGCCAGCAGTTGGCAGGGGGCCTCCTACGAGCAGTACTTC.